The clone carrying this TCR beta chain was seen only a few times. Its antigen is still unknown. This specimen comes from a study of blood T cells in healthy people across ages. Overall study results and limits: Because sorting was not performed, PBMCs prevented conclusive naive versus antigen-experienced comparison. Higher naive T cell percentage went strongly together with higher TCR beta diversity.

A second PCR, run for roughly 7 to 12 cycles, used a sample-barcoded 5' primer plus a J-beta primer mix. TCRdb used MiXCR to reprocess the 5' RACE reads, holding one entry per CDR3 protein. In the table there are roughly 500,000 distinct CDR3 sequences, roughly 28% of which are singletons. Germline loops: CDR1 SGHRS, CDR2 YFSETQ. This CDR3 has 17 amino acids. J lost 1 base, V lost 3 bases, and 6 bases had no gene match. The specimen sequenced was blood. The chain has TRBV5-1 and TRBJ2-6; TRBD1 agrees at 8 bases. The receptor comes from a woman between 70 and 85 years old in good health. This chain's CDR3 is CASSSQGGGSGANVLTF. The CDR3 DNA reads TGCGCCAGCAGCTCACAGGGGGGTGGATCTGGGGCCAACGTCCTGACTTTC.